Below, one TCR beta chain is given with its context. The sample originates from a study of blood T cell repertoires in COVID-19. Overall study: Donors in the United States, Italy and Spain gave samples during acute or convalescent COVID-19. PBMCs, B-cell-depleted T cells, or T cells were the source of the cDNA or gDNA that made up the material.

The germline CDR1 and CDR2 sequences are LNHDA and SQIVND (reference sequence). V was pared by 10 bases and J by 5 bases, with 12 bases of the junction left unmatched. The CDR3 sequence is 15 residues long. As handled by the study authors: Researchers report that nucleated cell counts were estimated from reference gene primer amplification. Sequencing was performed with immunoSEQ multiplex PCR; in TCRdb, only in-frame clones are kept and a portion is missing. The DNA was the basis for D and trimming; V, J and clone size are from that table. This table holds 75,000 to 100,000 clones, roughly 79% found once.

J is TRBJ1-1 and V is TRBV19; 11 positions agree with TRBD1. Source material: peripheral blood. The sequence was obtained from a woman over 75 with acute or convalescent COVID-19. CDR3: CATSEGTGGRTEAFF. The DNA of the CDR3 is TGTGCCACCTCCGAGGGGACAGGGGGAAGGACTGAAGCTTTCTTT.